The 9 T cell receptor beta chains below come from one sample, sequenced in a study of blood T cell repertoires in COVID-19. The table came from immunoSEQ multiplex PCR; TCRdb's copy has only in-frame clones and leaves some out. The sample lists roughly 350,000 clones; 85% to 90% were seen once. Sequencing was done on a sample of peripheral blood. These receptors all come from a woman in her 70s with COVID-19, enrolled during active disease.

The CDR3 protein is CASSIAGSPYGYTF. For the CDR3, the DNA is TGTGCCAGTAGTATAGCAGGTTCCCCGTATGGCTACACCTTC. This chain connects TRBV19 to TRBJ1-2; D gene ambiguous. V was shortened by 1 base and J by 5 bases, with 11 bases between the two germline ends. The CDR3 length is 14 residues. CDR1 LNHDA and CDR2 SQIVND come from the germline V gene (reference sequence).

This clone was counted a single time. The V and J genes are TRBV4-1 and TRBJ1-2, with 9 bases fitting TRBD1. With V trimmed by 5 bases and J by 7 bases, 8 bases remained unmatched. Germline lookup yields CDR1 MGHRA and CDR2 YSYEKL. The CDR3 runs 14 residues. In nucleotides, the CDR3 is TGCGCCAGCAGCACACCGGGACAGGGACGTGGCTACACCTTC. Translation: CASSTPGQGRGYTF.

This chain connects TRBV10-3 to TRBJ2-7; a possible D gene is TRBD2 (7 bases). V lost 6 bases, J lost 5 bases, and 17 bases lay in between. The CDR3 has 14 residues. Germline lookup yields CDR1 ENHRY and CDR2 SYGVKD. The CDR3: CAIRWEGEMHEQYF. The DNA of the CDR3 is TGTGCCATCAGATGGGAGGGGGAAATGCACGAGCAGTACTTC.

This clone was detected once. The chain is built from TRBV30 and TRBJ1-4; D might be TRBD1 (5 bases). The V gene lost 2 bases and the J gene lost 8 bases, with 18 bases spanning the gap. Germline V gene data show CDR1 as GTSNPN and CDR2 as SVGIG (reference sequence). The CDR3 is 15 amino acids. The CDR3 reads CAWSFGNGGGEKLFF. The CDR3 DNA reads as TGTGCCTGGAGTTTCGGGAACGGGGGTGGAGAAAAACTGTTTTTT.

V usage is TRBV30 and J usage is TRBJ1-5, with 8 bases aligning to TRBD1. Trimming at V came to 5 bases and at J to 4 bases, leaving 10 bases not matched to a gene. Germline V gene data show CDR1 as GTSNPN and CDR2 as SVGIG (reference sequence). The CDR3 covers 15 residues. CDR3 DNA: TGTGCCTGGGCGACCATCGGACAGGGAAATCAGCCCCAGCATTTT. Translated: CAWATIGQGNQPQHF.

The chain has TRBV7-9 and TRBJ1-5, with a weak D call TRBD1 (6 bases). The CDR3 sequence is 15 residues long. V shed 6 bases and J shed 3 bases, with 15 bases lying between them. Germline CDR1 and CDR2: SEHNR and FQNEAQ (reference sequence). Here the CDR3 DNA reads TGTGCCAGCAGTTCGAGACAGGCCCTCAATCAGCCCCAGCATTTT. Protein: CASSSRQALNQPQHF. The full variable domain, its missing parts supplied by reference TRBV7-9 and TRBJ1-5, is DTGVSQNPRHKITKRGQNVTFRCDPISEHNRLYWYRQTLGQGPEFLTYFQNEAQLEKSRLLSDRFSAERPKGSFSTLEIQRTEQGDSAMYLCASSSRQALNQPQHFGDGTRLSIL.

The V call is TRBV12-5, the J call TRBJ2-2; 12 bases are shared with TRBD1. V gave up 4 bases and J gave up 7 bases; unmatched junction bases: 10. The CDR3 length is 17 residues. Germline CDR1 LGHNT, CDR2 FRNRAP. CDR3 DNA sequence: TGTGCTAGTGGTTATCTTGGGACAGGGGGCGCAGGCGGGGAGCTGTTTTTT. As protein: CASGYLGTGGAGGELFF.

The rearrangement joins TRBV24-1 to TRBJ2-3; 9 nucleotides align to TRBD1. The CDR3 runs 16 residues. V shed 4 bases, J shed 6 bases, and the junction held 10 bases outside the gene matches. Germline CDR1 KGHDR, CDR2 SFDVKD. CDR3 DNA: TGTGCCACCAGTGACTCGGGACAGGGCCTGCCCGATACGCAGTATTTT. Its translation is CATSDSGQGLPDTQYF.

V and J are TRBV5-1 and TRBJ1-1; possibly TRBD1 for D (6 bases). CDR1 is SGHRS, CDR2 YFSETQ, per germline. The CDR3 covers 14 residues. Between the trimmed V and J ends, which lost 3 bases and 1 base, there was a span of 10 bases. The CDR3 DNA reads TGCGCCAGCAGCTGGACGGGACAGAACACTGAAGCTTTCTTT. Residues: CASSWTGQNTEAFF.